This T cell receptor (beta chain) came from a study of blood T cells in healthy people across ages. Study conclusions and caveats: No conclusive comparison of naive versus antigen-experienced cells was possible with unsorted PBMCs. Naive CD4+ cells and diversity were both higher in long-lived donors than in aged donors.

Germline assignment: CDR1 SQVTM and CDR2 ANQGSEA. Trimming at V came to 4 bases and at J to 2 bases, leaving 9 bases not matched to a gene. This CDR3 region has 15 residues. A sample-barcoded 5' primer and a J-beta primer mix were used in a second PCR of about 7 to 12 cycles. Each cDNA was tagged by a template-switch adaptor containing 12 random nucleotides. One entry per CDR3 protein, called by TCRdb with MiXCR from the 5' RACE reads. Among around 1,100,000 distinct CDR3 sequences listed, 30% to 40% were seen once. This clonotype was found a few times. Its antigen is unknown. The study drew donors from healthy Caucasian individuals in Russia aged roughly 6 to 90.

The specimen was blood. The chain has TRBV29-1 and TRBJ2-7; 9 nucleotides align to TRBD1. The receptor comes from a man aged 18 to 29 in good health. CDR3 sequence: CSVAGRQGVPYEQYF. The CDR3 coding sequence is TGCAGCGTTGCCGGGAGACAGGGGGTTCCCTACGAGCAGTACTTC.